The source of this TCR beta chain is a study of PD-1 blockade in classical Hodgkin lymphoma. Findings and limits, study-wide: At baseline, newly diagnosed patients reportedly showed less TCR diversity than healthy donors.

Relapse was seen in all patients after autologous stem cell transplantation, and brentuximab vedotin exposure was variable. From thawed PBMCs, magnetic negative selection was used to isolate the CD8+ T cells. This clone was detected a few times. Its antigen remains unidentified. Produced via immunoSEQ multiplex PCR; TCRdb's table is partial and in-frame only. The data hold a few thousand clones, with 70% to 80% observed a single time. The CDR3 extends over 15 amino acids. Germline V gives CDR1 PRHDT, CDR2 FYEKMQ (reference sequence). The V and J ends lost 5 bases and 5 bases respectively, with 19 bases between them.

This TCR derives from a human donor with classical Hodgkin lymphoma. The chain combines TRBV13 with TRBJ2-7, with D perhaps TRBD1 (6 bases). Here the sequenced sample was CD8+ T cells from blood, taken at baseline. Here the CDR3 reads CASSQGWGSYHEQYF. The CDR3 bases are TGTGCCAGCAGCCAGGGGTGGGGATCCTACCACGAGCAGTACTTC.